The 10 T cell receptor beta chains listed next were all sequenced from one sample in a study of neurological immune-mediated disorders. TCRdb analysed the 5' RACE reads with MiXCR anew, one entry per CDR3 protein. This sample yields about 49,000 distinct CDR3 sequences, of which approximately 11% are seen a single time; about 1.6% belongs to the top ten. Documented time point: longitudinal time-point 1 (baseline). The sample was PBMCs. These receptors were taken from a woman aged 35 to 49 in good health.

Many counts were recorded for this clonotype. This chain links TRBV15 with TRBJ2-7; D is ambiguous. The V end was cut by 0 bases, the J end by 6 bases, with 6 bases between. Germline V gene data show CDR1 as LNHNV and CDR2 as YYDKDF (reference sequence). The CDR3 is 12 residues long. CDR3 protein: CATSRETREQYF. DNA of the CDR3: TGTGCCACCAGCAGAGAGACACGCGAGCAGTACTTC.

Many counts were recorded for this clonotype. CDR3 in DNA: TGCGCCAGCAGGAAAGCAGGCAATCAGCCCCAGCATTTT. This encodes CASRKAGNQPQHF. V is TRBV10-2 and J is TRBJ1-5; no firm D call. V shed 6 bases and J shed 2 bases, with 8 bases lying between them. Germline CDR1 and CDR2: WSHSY and SAAADI. The CDR3 is made up of 13 amino acids.

This clonotype came up many times. The rearrangement links TRBV28 to TRBJ2-7, with TRBD1 matching 8 bases. Germline lookup yields CDR1 MDHEN and CDR2 SYDVKM. Trimming cost V 7 bases and J 1 base; bases outside gene matches: 6. The length of the CDR3 is 14 residues. CDR3 in DNA: TGTGCCAGCACCGTGGACAGGGTATCCTACGAGCAGTACTTC. It encodes CASTVDRVSYEQYF.

This clonotype has at least ten counts. V is TRBV18 and J is TRBJ1-1; tentative D call: TRBD1 (5 bases). There are 13 residues in the CDR3. The V end lost 4 bases, the J end lost 2 bases, and 8 bases lay between the germline ends. The germline gives CDR1 KGHSH, CDR2 LQKENI. CDR3: CASSQGQNTEAFF. The CDR3 bases are TGTGCCAGCTCACAAGGACAAAACACTGAAGCTTTCTTT. Using reference TRBV18 and TRBJ1-1 for the parts outside the CDR3, the full variable domain is NAGVMQNPRHLVRRRGQEARLRCSPMKGHSHVYWYRQLPEEGLKFMVYLQKENIIDESGMPKERFSAEFPKEGPSILRIQQVVRGDSAAYFCASSQGQNTEAFFGQGTRLTVV.

The table lists this clonotype with many counts. V and J are TRBV12-3 or TRBV12-4 and TRBJ2-5, with D unclear. The ends were cut back, 7 bases at V and 5 bases at J, with 17 bases in the middle. CDR3 length equals 14 residues. DNA for the CDR3: TGTGCCAGCACCCCGGGCCATTCGGTGGAGACCCAGTACTTC. Residues: CASTPGHSVETQYF.

This clonotype was counted many times. V and J are TRBV7-2 and TRBJ2-1; D remains unclear. V shed 5 bases and J shed 1 base, with 12 bases lying between them. Germline CDR1 SGHTA, CDR2 FQGNSA. This CDR3 region has 15 residues. CDR3 region: CASSPDRGSYNEQFF. The CDR3 DNA reads TGTGCCAGCAGCCCAGACCGAGGATCCTACAATGAGCAGTTCTTC.

This clonotype was observed a few times. Mismatch with germline at one junction end may stem from a read error. The chain links TRBV15 to TRBJ2-7; D is perhaps TRBD1 or TRBD2 (5 bases each). From germline, CDR1 is LNHNV and CDR2 YYDKDF (reference sequence). The CDR3 runs 14 residues. Here the CDR3 reads CATRRARETYEQYF. CDR3 DNA: TGTGCCACCAGGAGAGCCAGGGAGACCTACGAGCAGTACTTC.

This clonotype was counted at least ten times. The chain joins TRBV7-9 to TRBJ1-5, with unresolved D. V lost 3 bases to trimming and J lost 1 base, with 16 bases between them. The CDR3 spans 17 residues. CDR1 and CDR2 (germline): SEHNR, FQNEAQ (reference sequence). The CDR3 loop reads CASSFGPSSRSNQPQHF. The CDR3 region has the DNA TGTGCCAGCAGCTTTGGGCCGAGCAGTAGGAGCAATCAGCCCCAGCATTTT.

At least ten counts were recorded for this clonotype. The chain carries TRBV12-3 or TRBV12-4 and TRBJ2-2; D is tentatively TRBD1 or TRBD2 (5 bases each). Between the trimmed V and J ends, which lost 3 bases and 4 bases, there was a span of 12 bases. This CDR3 has 15 amino acids. CDR3 coding DNA: TGTGCCAGCAGTTTCGATCGAGGGACCACCGGGGAGCTGTTTTTT. Its protein is CASSFDRGTTGELFF.

This clonotype has ten or more counts. The J gene is TRBJ2-5, the V gene TRBV6-5, with 7 positions matching TRBD1. CDR1 is MNHEY and CDR2 is SVGAGI in the germline V gene. The CDR3 loop spans 14 amino acids. V was pared by 4 bases and J by 11 bases, with 13 bases of the junction left unmatched. CDR3 sequence: CASSSPGQSPVQYF. CDR3 DNA sequence: TGTGCCAGCAGTTCGCCGGGACAGAGCCCGGTTCAGTACTTC.